This T cell receptor (beta chain) stems from a study of identical twins (dated by TCRdb to the mid-2010s). Concerning the study at large: To test whether fetal clonotypes persist, the study used deep sequencing on TCR alpha and beta repertoires from monozygotic twins, unrelated adults of various ages, and cord blood. To rule out contamination, the twin experiments were replicated at different times with different library preparation protocols. What the study reported, not specific to this receptor: In beta out-of-frame sequences, excess twin sharing was weaker, because having fewer shared sequences lowered the signal-to-noise ratio. Because the same donors could not be followed over many years, conclusions were based on cross-sectional statistical analysis. Abundant cord blood beta clonotypes had fewer insertions, young adult naive repertoires showed a similar but weaker trend, and memory repertoires showed no such trend. Recombination models systematically underestimated out-of-frame TCR alpha sharing in monozygotic twins but agreed with sharing between unrelated individuals. Compared with coincidental sharing between unrelated individuals, out-of-frame TCR alpha sequences shared between twins had an excess of sequences with low generation probability. Zero-insertion analyses could be partly confounded by invariant T cells such as MAIT and iNKT, though diverse VJ usage argued against such confounding for most clonotypes.

Only healthy Caucasian donors were included. Three pairs of female monozygotic twins, all aged about 18 to 30 years, made up the twin cohort. Peripheral blood mononuclear cells were the source from which RNA for the TCR libraries was isolated. Libraries were constructed by 5' RACE. The sequencer was an Illumina HiSeq 2000. Template switching introduced a universal primer binding site; the final cDNA contained a unique molecular identifier, enabling accurate counting of TCR cDNA molecules. Specific primers in the conserved constant-segment region were used to synthesize first-strand cDNA for TCR alpha and beta chains. Each cDNA library was double barcoded, with a SMART-Mk sample barcode plus Illumina barcodes, to control for contamination. Two successive PCR steps introduced TruSeq adapter sequences along with Illumina sample barcodes. Sequencing of the TCR alpha and beta cDNA libraries was done on the Illumina HiSeq platform using custom primers. The source study handled its data this way. Unique molecular identifiers were extracted from raw reads with MiGEC, and CDR3 positions were determined with MiXCR. Recombination models were inferred per individual with the repgenHMM and IGoR tools using an EM algorithm. Shared clonotype analysis was performed with the tcR package in R, normalizing sharing by the product of cloneset sizes. To study raw recombination free of thymic and clonal selection effects, out-of-frame nonproductive sequences were analyzed. The raw public reads went through TCRdb reprocessing: fastp at Q25, MiXCR clone calling, in-frame beta chains kept. All rows with the same CDR3 protein become a single entry with the most common DNA and genes. The V and J calls and clone size are TCRdb's, not the authors'. This sample lists hundreds of thousands of distinct CDR3 sequences; around 20% were detected once. The ten largest clones add up to 4.3% of the sample.

With regard to this clonotype: Its antigen is currently not known. Base qualities are not provided; no much larger clone lies one nucleotide away.

These data were also reused for a study on T cells expressing NK-cell markers. Drawing on the second study: In sorted CD3+CD56+NKG2C+, CD3+CD56+NKG2C- and CD3+CD56-NKG2C+ T-cell subsets from about 8 donors, TCR beta-chain repertoires were profiled. Among the eight sequenced donors, only one was HCMV-seronegative, while the other seven were HCMV-seropositive. To restrict sorting to alphabetaTCR-expressing T cells, an anti-gammadeltaTCR antibody was added in several experiments. In over five donors, the dominant CD3+CD56+NKG2C+ clonotypes were found to rank among the top 10 CD8+ clonotypes and to make up 1.0-7.0% of CD8+ T cells. Those dominant clonotypes were again the most abundant among CD3+CD56-NKG2C+ cells in a handful of donors, at about 25-65%. It remained unclear whether the expanded NKG2C-expressing T cell clones were specific for HCMV antigens. Randomly selected healthy volunteers, three men and five women, were used as the eight sequenced donors. To determine HCMV serostatus, a commercial ELISA kit was used to detect HCMV-specific IgG in serum. Bulk peripheral blood T-cell repertoires were additionally sequenced from unsorted PBMC for over 5 donors. MIGEC was used to demultiplex reads and group reads by UMI, and MiTCR was used to assemble and quantify clonotypes. To exclude erroneous sequences, any TCR cDNA sequence not supported by at least two reads was discarded. The tcR package was used for downstream repertoire analysis, and clonotypes were matched across fractions by CDR3 nucleotide sequence plus V segment. Antigen specificity was annotated against VDJdb with VDJmatch, allowing one amino acid substitution in CDR3.

Sequencing was carried out using PBMCs. This TCR derives from a woman aged 18-30 years in good health.

The CDR3 region: CASSPLGRDYEQYF. The nucleotide sequence is TGTGCCAGCAGCCCCCTCGGGAGGGACTACGAGCAGTACTTC. The V gene is TRBV7-2 and the J gene is TRBJ2-7, with 8 junctional bases fitting TRBD2. The CDR3, cysteine through phenylalanine, is 14 amino acids long. Of the read, only the CDR3 DNA is kept; its 42 bases are in frame from base 1. V lost 5 bases and J lost 3 bases, and the count of bases not matched to a germline gene is 6. CDR1 is given as SGHTA and CDR2 as FQGNSA, both from the germline V gene.